The present entry profiles one T cell receptor beta chain with its context. The sample is drawn from a study of cytomegalovirus exposure and HLA in healthy donors. Method: immunoSEQ multiplex PCR; TCRdb's copy keeps in-frame clones and lacks some. The table has about 170,000 clones, about 90% seen once. Germline CDR1 MNHEY, CDR2 SVGAGI. The trim removed 2 bases at V and 5 bases at J, leaving 2 bases unmatched. There are 14 residues in the CDR3. The donors were part of the validation cohort of around 110 subjects. That cohort was separate from the first cohort, which comprised 666 subjects. This rearrangement joins TRBV6-5 to TRBJ2-2, with 7 bases aligning to TRBD2. The sequence was obtained from a man younger than 35 in good health and CMV-seropositive. The sequencing sample was made of PBMCs. In DNA form, the CDR3 reads TGTGCCAGCAGTTACAGACTAGCAACCGGGGAGCTGTTTTTT. Translating it yields CASSYRLATGELFF.